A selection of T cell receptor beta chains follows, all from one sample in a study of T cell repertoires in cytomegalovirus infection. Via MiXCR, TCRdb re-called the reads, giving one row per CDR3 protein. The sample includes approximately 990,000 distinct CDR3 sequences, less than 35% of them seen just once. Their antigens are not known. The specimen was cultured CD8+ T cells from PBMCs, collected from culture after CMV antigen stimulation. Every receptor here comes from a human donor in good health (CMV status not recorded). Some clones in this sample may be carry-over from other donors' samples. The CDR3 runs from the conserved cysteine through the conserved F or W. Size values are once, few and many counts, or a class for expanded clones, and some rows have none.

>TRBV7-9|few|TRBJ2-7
CAGGQFYEQYF
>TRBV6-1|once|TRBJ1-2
CASSEELTDIYGYTF
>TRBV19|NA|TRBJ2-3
CASSLRDSRTDTQYF
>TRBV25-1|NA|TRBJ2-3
CASSPRLTGGLTDTQYF
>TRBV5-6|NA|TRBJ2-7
CASSGTLDRGLYEQYF
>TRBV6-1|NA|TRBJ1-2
CASSEGRHGYTF
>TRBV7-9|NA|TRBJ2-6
CARSNFRRIFNSGANVLTF
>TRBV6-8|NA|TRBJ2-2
CASRAGQRNTGELFF
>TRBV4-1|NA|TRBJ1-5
CASSQVGRGGNQPQHF
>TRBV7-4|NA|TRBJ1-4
CASSLAGRRLGEKLFF
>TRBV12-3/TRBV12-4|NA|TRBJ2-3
CASSFMGPVDTQYF
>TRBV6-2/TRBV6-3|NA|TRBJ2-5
CASSYSVSYLYF
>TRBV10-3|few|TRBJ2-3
CAISESPQKSSTDTQYF
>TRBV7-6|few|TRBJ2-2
CASSSADTNTGELFF
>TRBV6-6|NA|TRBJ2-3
CASSYLRGGFSDTQYF
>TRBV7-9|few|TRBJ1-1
CASSSTTGGKINTEAFF
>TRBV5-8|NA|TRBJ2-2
CASSTDRGPTGELFF
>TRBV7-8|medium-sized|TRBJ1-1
CASSSRMLLNTEAFF
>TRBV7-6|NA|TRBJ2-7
CASSLGPRAGNYEQYF
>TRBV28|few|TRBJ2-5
CASSSYLGEETQYF
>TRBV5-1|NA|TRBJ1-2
CASSFDRAQLGGYTF
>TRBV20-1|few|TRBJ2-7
CSALGGEDYEQYF
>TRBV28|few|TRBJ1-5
CASRSRGRIQPQHF
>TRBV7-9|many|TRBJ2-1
CASSPQIRGGHTLGNEQFF
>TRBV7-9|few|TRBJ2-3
CASSFGLAGGILGDTQYF
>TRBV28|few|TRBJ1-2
CASKDRQNYGYTF
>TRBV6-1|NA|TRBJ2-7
CAIEPSETYEQYF
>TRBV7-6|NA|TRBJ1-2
CASSTTGVDGYTF
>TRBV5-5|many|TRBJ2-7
CASSLNWAPDYEQYF
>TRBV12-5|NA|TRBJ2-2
CASGLVTGTGGYLGGELFF
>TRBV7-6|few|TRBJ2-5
CASSLVLASGGQETQYF
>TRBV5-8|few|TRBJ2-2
CASPGAGELFF
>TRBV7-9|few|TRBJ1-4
CASSLEPRTNEKLFF
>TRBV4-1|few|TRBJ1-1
CASSHPTGDSEAFF
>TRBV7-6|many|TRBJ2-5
CASSPWTGQETQYF
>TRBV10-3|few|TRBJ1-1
CAISEIKGGDTEAFF
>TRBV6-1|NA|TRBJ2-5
CASSEWLGETQYF
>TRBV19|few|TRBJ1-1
CASSITVRTEAFF
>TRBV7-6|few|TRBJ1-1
CASSLGRQVNF
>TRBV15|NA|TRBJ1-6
CATSKDRGPSPLHF
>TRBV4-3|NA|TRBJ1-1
CASSPDFAGNTEAFF
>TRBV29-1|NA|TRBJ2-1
CSVEDPIRIEYNEQFF
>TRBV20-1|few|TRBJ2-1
CSAPTAGVGEQFF
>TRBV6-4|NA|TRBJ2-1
CAGSGSLAGPYNEQFF
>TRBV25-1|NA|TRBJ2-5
CASSDSHRGLGETQYF
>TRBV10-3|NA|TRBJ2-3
CAISWTSGGSDTDTQYF
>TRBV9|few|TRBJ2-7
CASSSGEASGYEQYF
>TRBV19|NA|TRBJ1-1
CASAQGVNTEAFF
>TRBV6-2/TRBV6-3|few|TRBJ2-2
CASSAGRRRPRELFF
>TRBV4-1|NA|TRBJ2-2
CASRPYQGNTGELFF
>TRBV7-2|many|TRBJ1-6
CASSLEGARYSPLHF
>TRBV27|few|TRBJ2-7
CASSPTRAYEQYF
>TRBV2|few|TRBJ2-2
CASKGSYTGELFF
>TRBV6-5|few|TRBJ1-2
CASSYSALSPGTGFTVNYGYTF
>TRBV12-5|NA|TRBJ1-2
CASGYTTGSNYGYTF
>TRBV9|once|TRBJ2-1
CASSVEVLAATYNEQFF
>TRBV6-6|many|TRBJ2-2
CASSWDRGANTGELFF
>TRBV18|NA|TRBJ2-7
CASSPEGTGGGSEQYF
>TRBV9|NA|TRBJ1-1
CASTTEEGYTEAFF